The rows below give T cell receptor beta chains drawn from one sample of a study of cytomegalovirus exposure and HLA in healthy donors. TCRdb's copy holds only in-frame clones and misses some; the assay was immunoSEQ multiplex PCR. The data show roughly 150,000 clones, 70% to 80% seen once. The sequenced sample consisted of PBMCs. The receptors here all came from a man aged 30 to 45 in good health and CMV-seronegative. Both conserved end residues are part of each CDR3.

J gene,V gene,CDR3 protein
TRBJ2-7,TRBV11-2,CASSQERGRTLTYEQYF
TRBJ2-3,TRBV6-6,CASSPRQGAGATQYF
TRBJ2-7,TRBV27,CASSLSGLREQYF
TRBJ2-7,TRBV6-1,CASSAGQARSYEQYF
TRBJ2-5,TRBV30,CAWSEPGQARETQYF
TRBJ2-3,TRBV2,CASLLAGVSDTQYF
TRBJ1-5,TRBV6-6,CASSSGTGGTQPQHF
TRBJ1-1,TRBV10-3,CAISAFGTGGMNTEAFF
TRBJ2-7,TRBV6-5,CASSRESKMAYEQYF
TRBJ2-5,TRBV28,CASSLINSETQYF
TRBJ2-3,TRBV9,CASSVGTSGASTDTQYF
TRBJ2-7,TRBV5-5,CASSLAGGGGPSYEQYF
TRBJ1-5,TRBV6-6,CASSLQGTASPQHF
TRBJ2-7,TRBV6-1,CASTERESYEQYF
TRBJ2-7,TRBV27,CASSLAPTYEQYF
TRBJ2-1,TRBV30,CAYGLAGAVEQFF
TRBJ2-7,TRBV10-1,CASSDLARTTYEQYF
TRBJ1-1,TRBV10-1,CASSSDTYTEAFF
TRBJ1-3,TRBV7-9,CASSYATDRNTIYF
TRBJ2-7,TRBV11-1,CASSLGRPYEQYF
TRBJ1-2,TRBV9,CASSVPRYGYTF
TRBJ2-7,TRBV2,CASRQTGGQFYEQYF
TRBJ1-1,TRBV2,CAIAYGTGGPLEAFF
TRBJ2-2,TRBV2,CASSATGGNTGELFF
TRBJ2-7,TRBV30,CAWSVRTDGWQYF
TRBJ1-1,TRBV18,CASSPLGVNTEAFF
TRBJ2-3,TRBV11-2,CASRVAGGVDTQYF
TRBJ2-2,TRBV4-2,CASSQRTGPNTGELFF
TRBJ2-1,TRBV2,CATPRTSGSYNEQFF
TRBJ2-3,TRBV2,CATMQAGGSDTQYF
TRBJ2-1,TRBV5-1,CASSLGLAGNNEQFF
TRBJ2-1,TRBV11-2,CASSPEEREGNEQFF
TRBJ1-1,TRBV7-2,CASSYSIEWARENTEAFF
TRBJ2-3,TRBV15,CATSRREGTSTDTQYF
TRBJ1-3,TRBV14,CASSPYGGGNTIYF
TRBJ2-4,TRBV25-1,CASSEDTNIQYF
TRBJ2-7,TRBV13,CASGTSGAGEQYF
TRBJ1-2,TRBV28,CAGSSGQNYGYTF
TRBJ2-3,TRBV29-1,CSVERREAPTDTQYF
TRBJ2-7,TRBV6-5,CASTKWGESSYEQYF
TRBJ2-7,TRBV7-2,CASSGSGYSYEQYF
TRBJ2-6,TRBV2,CARKWTGAGANVLAF